This paragraph reports one T cell receptor beta chain. This specimen comes from a study of T cell changes during pregnancy in multiple sclerosis. The protocol was immunoSEQ multiplex PCR, while the TCRdb copy is restricted to in-frame clones and leaves out a portion. Here the sample spans about 80,000 clones, under 95% being singletons. The germline gives CDR1 GTSNPN, CDR2 SVGIG (reference sequence). There are 13 residues in the CDR3. Trimming removed 0 bases at V and 6 bases at J, with 8 bases between. This chain uses TRBV30 with TRBJ2-2; D call uncertain. The material sequenced was peripheral blood, taken before pregnancy. This clonotype originated in a female donor with multiple sclerosis, enrolled in a pregnancy study. CDR3 loop: CAWSVLSAGELFF. DNA of the CDR3: TGTGCCTGGAGTGTACTGAGCGCCGGGGAGCTGTTTTTT.